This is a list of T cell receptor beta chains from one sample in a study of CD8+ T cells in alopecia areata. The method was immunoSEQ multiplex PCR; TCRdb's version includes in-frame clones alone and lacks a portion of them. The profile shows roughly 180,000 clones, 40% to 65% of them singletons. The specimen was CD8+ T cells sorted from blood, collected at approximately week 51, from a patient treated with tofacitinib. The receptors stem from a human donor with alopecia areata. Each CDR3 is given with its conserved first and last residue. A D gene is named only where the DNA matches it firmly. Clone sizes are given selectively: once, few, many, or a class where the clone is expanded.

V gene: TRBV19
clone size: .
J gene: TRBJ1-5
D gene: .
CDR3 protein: CASKLYNQPQHF
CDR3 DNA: TGTGCCAGTAAACTGTACAATCAGCCCCAGCATTTT

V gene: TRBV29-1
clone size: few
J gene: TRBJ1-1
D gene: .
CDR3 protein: CSVADPDQGAFF
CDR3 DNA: TGCAGCGTAGCGGACCCGGACCAGGGGGCTTTCTTT

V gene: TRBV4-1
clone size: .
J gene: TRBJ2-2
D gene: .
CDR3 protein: CASSPKGAGELFF
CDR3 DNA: TGCGCCAGCAGCCCTAAGGGAGCCGGGGAGCTGTTTTTT

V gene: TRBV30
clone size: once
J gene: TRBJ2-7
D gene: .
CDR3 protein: CAWSLGTYEQYF
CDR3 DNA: TGTGCCTGGAGTCTCGGGACCTACGAGCAGTACTTC

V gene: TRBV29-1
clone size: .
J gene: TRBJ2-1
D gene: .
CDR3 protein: CSVVGWDVEDNEQFF
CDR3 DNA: TGCAGCGTTGTAGGCTGGGACGTGGAGGACAATGAGCAGTTCTTC

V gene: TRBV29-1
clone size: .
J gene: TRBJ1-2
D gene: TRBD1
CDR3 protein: CSVGDRGTYGYTF
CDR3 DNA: TGCAGCGTTGGAGACAGGGGGACCTATGGCTACACCTTC

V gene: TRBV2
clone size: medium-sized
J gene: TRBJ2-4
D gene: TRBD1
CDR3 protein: CASGGNIQYF
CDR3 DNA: TGTGCCTCAGGGGGAAACATTCAGTACTTC

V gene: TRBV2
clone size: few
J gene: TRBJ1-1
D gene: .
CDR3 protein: CASSEKQSTEAFF
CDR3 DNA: TGTGCCAGCAGTGAGAAACAGTCCACTGAAGCTTTCTTT

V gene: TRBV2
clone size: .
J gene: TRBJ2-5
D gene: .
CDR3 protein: CASSEAPEAWETQYF
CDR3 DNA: TGTGCCAGCAGTGAAGCGCCGGAGGCGTGGGAGACCCAGTACTTC

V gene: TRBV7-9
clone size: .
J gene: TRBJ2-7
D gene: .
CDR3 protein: CASSPVREQYF
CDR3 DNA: TGTGCCAGCAGCCCAGTGAGGGAGCAGTACTTC